The 6 T cell receptor beta chains below were found in one sample sequenced in a study of blood T cell repertoires in COVID-19. The repertoire was sequenced with immunoSEQ multiplex PCR; TCRdb's copy has only in-frame clones and lacks some. The table records tens of thousands of clones, about 88% of them present only once. Sample: peripheral blood. The receptors originated from a man aged 55 to 70 with acute or convalescent COVID-19.

This sequence joins TRBV19 and TRBJ1-6, with TRBD1 as a possible D gene (5 bases). The germline V gene encodes CDR1 LNHDA and CDR2 SQIVND (reference sequence). CDR3 length: 16 amino acids. V was trimmed by 6 bases and J by 0 bases, leaving 12 bases between them. This CDR3 reads CASRGPRSSYNSPLHF. CDR3 nucleotides: TGTGCCAGTAGGGGGCCACGAAGCTCCTATAATTCACCCCTCCACTTT.

This clone has only one observation. The rearrangement joins TRBV7-9 to TRBJ1-1, with no clear D. Germline-derived CDR1 and CDR2 are SEHNR and FQNEAQ (reference sequence). This CDR3 is 12 amino acids long. The V gene lost 2 bases and the J gene lost 10 bases, with 11 bases spanning the gap. The CDR3 nucleotides read TGTGCCAGCAGCTTAAACTACGAAGGAGCTTTCTTT. It is translated as CASSLNYEGAFF.

With regard to this clone: Other DNA sequences from this sample encode an identical CDR3 as well. V usage is TRBV6-5 and J usage is TRBJ2-1; 9 bases align to TRBD2. Germline assignment: CDR1 MNHEY and CDR2 SVGAGI. This CDR3 is built from 13 residues. J gave up 5 bases and V 6 bases, and 2 bases lay outside the gene matches. The CDR3 loop is CASRTSGNNEQFF. Written as DNA, the CDR3 is TGTGCCAGCAGGACTAGCGGAAACAATGAGCAGTTCTTC.

This clone has only one observation. The chain recombines TRBV6-6 with TRBJ2-2, with 7 bases aligning to TRBD1. Trimming cost V 6 bases and J 1 base; bases outside gene matches: 5. CDR3 length: 15 residues. In germline, CDR1 is MNHNY, CDR2 SVGAGI (reference sequence). The CDR3 region is CASSLDRENTGELFF. CDR3 nucleotide sequence: TGTGCCAGCAGCCTTGACAGGGAGAACACCGGGGAGCTGTTTTTT.

CDR3 sequence: CASSLNTGNYGYTF. CDR3 coding DNA: TGCGCCAGCAGCTTGAATACAGGGAACTATGGCTACACCTTC. The chain carries TRBV5-1 and TRBJ1-2; tentative D call: TRBD1 (6 bases). CDR1 and CDR2 from the germline V gene are SGHRS and YFSETQ. There are 14 residues in the CDR3. The V and J ends lost 1 base and 2 bases respectively, with 9 bases between them.

This chain uses TRBV6-1 with TRBJ2-7; the D is unclear. The germline V and J ends were trimmed by 0 bases and 2 bases, with 11 bases remaining between them. In germline, CDR1 is MNHNS, CDR2 SASEGT. The CDR3 covers 15 residues. The CDR3 reads CASSEAGLAPYEQYF. The CDR3 region has the DNA TGTGCCAGCAGTGAAGCGGGCCTTGCACCCTACGAGCAGTACTTC.